This T cell receptor beta chain was found in a study of cytomegalovirus exposure and HLA in healthy donors. Comment on this clone: Its antigen is unidentified.

Broader study findings: Excluded were some V segments that proved indistinguishable, including TRBV6-2 and TRBV6-3. In all likelihood, a cluster of highly shared sequence variants was a sequencing artifact. There were around 160 TCR beta chains listed as cytomegalovirus-associated.

V gave up 0 bases and J gave up 0 bases, with 9 bases separating them. CDR3 length: 15 amino acids. Per the germline V gene, CDR1 is MNHEY and CDR2 is SVGAGI. PCR employed 60 Vbeta and 13 Jbeta primers. Using immunoSEQ multiplex PCR, the repertoire was profiled, and TCRdb retains in-frame clones only, with some absent. In the table there are 150,000 to 200,000 clones, more than 60% of which are singletons. This clonotype was obtained from a male donor in good health and CMV-seronegative. Sequencing was carried out using PBMCs. The chain is built from TRBV6-5 and TRBJ2-7; a weak D match, TRBD2 (5 bases). The CDR3 region is CASSYSKRFSYEQYF. The CDR3 DNA reads as TGTGCCAGCAGTTACTCGAAGCGGTTCTCCTACGAGCAGTACTTC.